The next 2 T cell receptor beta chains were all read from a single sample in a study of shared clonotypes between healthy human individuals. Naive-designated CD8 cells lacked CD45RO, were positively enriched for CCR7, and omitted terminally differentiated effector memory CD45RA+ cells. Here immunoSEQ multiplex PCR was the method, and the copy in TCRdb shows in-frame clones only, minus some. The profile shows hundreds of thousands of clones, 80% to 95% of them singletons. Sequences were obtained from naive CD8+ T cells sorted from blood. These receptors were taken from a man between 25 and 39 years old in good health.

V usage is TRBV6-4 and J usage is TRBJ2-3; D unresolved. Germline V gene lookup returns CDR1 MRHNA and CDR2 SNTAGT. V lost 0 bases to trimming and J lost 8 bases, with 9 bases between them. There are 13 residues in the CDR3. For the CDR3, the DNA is TGTGCCAGCAGTGACTCGAATCACCGTACGCAGTATTTT. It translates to CASSDSNHRTQYF.

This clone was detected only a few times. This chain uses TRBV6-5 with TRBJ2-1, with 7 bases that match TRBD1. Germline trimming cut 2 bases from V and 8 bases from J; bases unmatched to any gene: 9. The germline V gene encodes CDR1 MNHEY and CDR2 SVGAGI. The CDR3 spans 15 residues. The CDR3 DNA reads TGTGCCAGCAGTTACAAGACAGGGTCCCCACATGAGCAGTTCTTC. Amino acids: CASSYKTGSPHEQFF.